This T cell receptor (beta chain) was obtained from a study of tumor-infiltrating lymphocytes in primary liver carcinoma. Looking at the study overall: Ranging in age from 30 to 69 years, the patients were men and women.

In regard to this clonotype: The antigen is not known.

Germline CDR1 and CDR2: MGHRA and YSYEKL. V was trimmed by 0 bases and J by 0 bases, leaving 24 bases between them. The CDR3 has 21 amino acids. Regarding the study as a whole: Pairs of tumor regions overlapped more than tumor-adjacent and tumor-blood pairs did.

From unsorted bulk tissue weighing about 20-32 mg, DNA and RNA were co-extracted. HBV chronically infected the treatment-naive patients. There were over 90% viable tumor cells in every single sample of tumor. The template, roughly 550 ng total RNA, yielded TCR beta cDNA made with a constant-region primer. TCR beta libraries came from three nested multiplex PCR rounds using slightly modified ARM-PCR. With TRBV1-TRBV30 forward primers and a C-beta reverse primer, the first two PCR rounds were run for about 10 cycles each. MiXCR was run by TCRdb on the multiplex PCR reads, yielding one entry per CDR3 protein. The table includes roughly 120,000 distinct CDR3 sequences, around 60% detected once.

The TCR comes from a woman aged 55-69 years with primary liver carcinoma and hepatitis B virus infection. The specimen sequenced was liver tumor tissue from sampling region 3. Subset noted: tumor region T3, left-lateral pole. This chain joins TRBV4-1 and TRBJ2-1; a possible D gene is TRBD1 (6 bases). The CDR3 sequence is CASSQERGGPLSFLSYNEQFF. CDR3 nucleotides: TGCGCCAGCAGCCAAGAGCGAGGGGGTCCACTGAGTTTCCTCTCCTACAATGAGCAGTTCTTC.